Listed below are T cell receptor beta chains from one sample, sequenced in a study of beta chain features in type 1 diabetes. The repertoire was sequenced with immunoSEQ multiplex PCR; TCRdb's copy has only in-frame clones and lacks some. The data show about 700,000 clones, around an eighth seen once. Sequencing input: naive CD4+ T cells from blood. Receptor source: a man between 18 and 35 years old with type 1 diabetes. CDR3s include the opening cysteine and the closing phenylalanine or tryptophan. The D gene is left open where the match is weak. Expanded clones are given a class, and other clones once, few, many or no size at all.

size: -; J: TRBJ1-2; V: TRBV9; D: -; CDR3: CASDSNYGYTF; DNA: TGTGCCAGCGACTCTAACTATGGCTACACCTTC
size: -; J: TRBJ2-2; V: TRBV9; D: TRBD1; CDR3: CASSVGDRNTGELFF; DNA: TGTGCCAGCAGCGTAGGGGACAGGAACACCGGGGAGCTGTTTTTT
size: -; J: TRBJ2-3; V: TRBV12-5; D: -; CDR3: CASGRDQTDTQYF; DNA: TGTGCTAGTGGTCGGGACCAGACAGATACGCAGTATTTT
size: few; J: TRBJ1-2; V: TRBV25-1; D: -; CDR3: CASSESQGSFVYGYTF; DNA: TGTGCCAGCAGTGAATCCCAGGGTAGCTTCGTCTATGGCTACACCTTC
size: few; J: TRBJ2-5; V: TRBV2; D: TRBD2; CDR3: CASKAGPETQYF; DNA: TGTGCCAGCAAAGCGGGGCCAGAGACCCAGTACTTC
size: -; J: TRBJ2-3; V: TRBV12-5; D: -; CDR3: CASGEGESTDTQYF; DNA: TGTGCTAGTGGTGAAGGGGAGAGCACAGATACGCAGTATTTT
size: few; J: TRBJ1-1; V: TRBV30; D: -; CDR3: CAWSMGTEAFF; DNA: TGTGCCTGGTCCATGGGCACTGAAGCTTTCTTT
size: -; J: TRBJ2-3; V: TRBV6-5; D: TRBD2; CDR3: CASSYGGGEDTQYF; DNA: TGTGCCAGCAGTTACGGCGGGGGGGAAGATACGCAGTATTTT
size: few; J: TRBJ2-4; V: TRBV10-3; D: -; CDR3: CAISESGSSIQYF; DNA: TGTGCCATCAGTGAGTCAGGCAGTTCCATTCAGTACTTC
size: few; J: TRBJ2-1; V: TRBV18; D: TRBD2; CDR3: CASSPRGAVEQFF; DNA: TGTGCCAGCTCGCCGCGGGGGGCTGTTGAGCAGTTCTTC
size: -; J: TRBJ1-6; V: TRBV16; D: -; CDR3: CASSLDRRNSPLHF; DNA: TGTGCCAGCAGTCTGGACAGACGCAATTCACCCCTCCACTTT
size: -; J: TRBJ1-3; V: TRBV30; D: -; CDR3: CAWSTDTTYGNTIYF; DNA: TGTGCCTGGAGTACGGACACCACTTATGGAAACACCATATATTTT
size: -; J: TRBJ1-2; V: TRBV25-1; D: -; CDR3: CASSADYGYTF; DNA: TGTGCCAGCAGTGCTGACTATGGCTACACCTTC
size: few; J: TRBJ1-2; V: TRBV6-5; D: TRBD1; CDR3: CASSSLTGAVGGYTF; DNA: TGTGCCAGCAGTTCGTTGACAGGGGCCGTGGGTGGCTACACCTTC
size: -; J: TRBJ1-4; V: TRBV10-3; D: -; CDR3: CATSPSSTTNEKLFF; DNA: TGTGCCACGTCTCCCAGCAGTACAACTAATGAAAAACTGTTTTTT
size: -; J: TRBJ2-7; V: TRBV10-1; D: TRBD1; CDR3: CASSGTEAYEQYF; DNA: TGCGCCAGCAGCGGGACAGAAGCCTACGAGCAGTACTTC
size: -; J: TRBJ2-3; V: TRBV7-2; D: TRBD2; CDR3: CASSPPRGGGTDTQYF; DNA: TGTGCCAGCAGCCCACCCCGTGGCGGGGGTACAGATACGCAGTATTTT
size: few; J: TRBJ1-5; V: TRBV18; D: TRBD1; CDR3: CASSPTTGGDQPQHF; DNA: TGTGCCAGCTCACCAACGACAGGGGGAGACCAGCCCCAGCATTTT
size: few; J: TRBJ1-1; V: TRBV29-1; D: -; CDR3: CSVEWGMGNTEAFF; DNA: TGCAGCGTTGAATGGGGAATGGGGAACACTGAAGCTTTCTTT
size: -; J: TRBJ2-7; V: TRBV6-5; D: TRBD2; CDR3: CASSYSPGGDEQYF; DNA: TGTGCCAGCAGTTACTCGCCGGGGGGGGACGAGCAGTACTTC
size: -; J: TRBJ2-5; V: TRBV10-3; D: -; CDR3: CAISERGAQETQYF; DNA: TGTGCCATCAGTGAGCGGGGGGCCCAAGAGACCCAGTACTTC
size: -; J: TRBJ1-2; V: TRBV30; D: -; CDR3: CAWTGIYGYTF; DNA: TGTGCCTGGACAGGGATCTATGGCTACACCTTC
size: -; J: TRBJ2-5; V: TRBV5-6; D: TRBD1; CDR3: CASSIDRGQETQYF; DNA: TGTGCCAGCAGCATCGACAGGGGCCAAGAGACCCAGTACTTC
size: few; J: TRBJ1-6; V: TRBV30; D: -; CDR3: CAWSPGFSYNSPLHF; DNA: TGTGCCTGGAGTCCGGGCTTCTCCTATAATTCACCCCTCCACTTT
size: few; J: TRBJ1-4; V: TRBV7-2; D: -; CDR3: CASSLSRATNEKLFF; DNA: TGTGCCAGCAGCTTATCCAGGGCAACTAATGAAAAACTGTTTTTT
size: -; J: TRBJ2-7; V: TRBV11-1; D: -; CDR3: CASSPRWSSYEQYF; DNA: TGTGCCAGCAGCCCCCGATGGAGCTCCTACGAGCAGTACTTC
size: few; J: TRBJ2-3; V: TRBV6-4; D: -; CDR3: CASSDRSTDTQYF; DNA: TGTGCCAGCAGTGACCGGAGCACAGATACGCAGTATTTT
size: -; J: TRBJ1-5; V: TRBV19; D: -; CDR3: CASTLDGINQPQHF; DNA: TGTGCCAGCACCCTGGACGGAATAAATCAGCCCCAGCATTTT
size: few; J: TRBJ2-6; V: TRBV27; D: -; CDR3: CASGPPGAGANVLTF; DNA: TGTGCCAGCGGGCCGCCAGGGGCCGGGGCCAACGTCCTGACTTTC
size: -; J: TRBJ2-5; V: TRBV10-3; D: -; CDR3: CASTKETQYF; DNA: TGTGCTAGTACTAAGGAGACCCAGTACTTC
size: -; J: TRBJ1-1; V: TRBV14; D: TRBD1; CDR3: CASSPWGQGNTEAFF; DNA: TGTGCCAGCAGCCCCTGGGGACAGGGGAACACTGAAGCTTTCTTT
size: few; J: TRBJ1-6; V: TRBV4-1; D: -; CDR3: CASSHREEFVTNSPLHF; DNA: TGCGCCAGCAGCCACCGGGAGGAATTCGTCACTAATTCACCCCTCCACTTT
size: few; J: TRBJ2-7; V: TRBV18; D: -; CDR3: CASRRQEAYEQYF; DNA: TGTGCCAGCCGAAGACAGGAGGCCTACGAGCAGTACTTC
size: -; J: TRBJ1-4; V: TRBV6-5; D: -; CDR3: CASSYSGPPNEKLFF; DNA: TGTGCCAGCAGTTACTCAGGCCCGCCTAATGAAAAACTGTTTTTT
size: few; J: TRBJ2-2; V: TRBV7-6; D: TRBD1; CDR3: CASSLGQGGTGELFF; DNA: TGTGCCAGCAGCTTAGGACAGGGTGGTACCGGGGAGCTGTTTTTT
size: -; J: TRBJ2-7; V: TRBV4-1; D: TRBD2; CDR3: CASSPQAGAPYEQYF; DNA: TGCGCCAGCAGCCCACAAGCGGGGGCCCCCTACGAGCAGTACTTC
size: -; J: TRBJ2-3; V: TRBV12-5; D: -; CDR3: CASGRAGARVDTQYF; DNA: TGTGCTAGTGGCCGAGCTGGGGCTCGGGTGGATACGCAGTATTTT
size: -; J: TRBJ2-5; V: TRBV2; D: -; CDR3: CASSDAGPETQYF; DNA: TGTGCCAGCAGTGATGCGGGGCCGGAGACCCAGTACTTC
size: -; J: TRBJ2-6; V: TRBV6-5; D: -; CDR3: CASSYNSVSGANVLTF; DNA: TGTGCCAGCAGTTACAATTCGGTGTCTGGGGCCAACGTCCTGACTTTC
size: few; J: TRBJ2-1; V: TRBV7-9; D: -; CDR3: CASSSTAGGGGNEQFF; DNA: TGTGCCAGCAGCTCGACCGCGGGCGGGGGCGGCAATGAGCAGTTCTTC
size: -; J: TRBJ1-1; V: TRBV18; D: -; CDR3: CASSPESANTEAFF; DNA: TGTGCCAGCTCACCAGAATCGGCGAACACTGAAGCTTTCTTT
size: few; J: TRBJ1-5; V: TRBV19; D: -; CDR3: CASSKGVFAQPQHF; DNA: TGTGCCAGTAGTAAGGGGGTCTTTGCTCAGCCCCAGCATTTT
size: -; J: TRBJ1-2; V: TRBV6-6; D: -; CDR3: CASTPRGGDGYGYTF; DNA: TGTGCCAGCACCCCTCGAGGGGGGGATGGCTATGGCTACACCTTC
size: -; J: TRBJ1-6; V: TRBV7-8; D: TRBD1; CDR3: CASSLRGTGDNSPLHF; DNA: TGTGCCAGCAGCTTGAGGGGGACAGGGGATAATTCACCCCTCCACTTT
size: -; J: TRBJ2-7; V: TRBV6-5; D: -; CDR3: CASRGTYEQYF; DNA: TGTGCCAGCAGGGGCACCTACGAGCAGTACTTC
size: few; J: TRBJ2-2; V: TRBV9; D: -; CDR3: CASSKTTTGELFF; DNA: TGTGCCAGCAGCAAGACTACCACCGGGGAGCTGTTTTTT
size: few; J: TRBJ2-3; V: TRBV6-5; D: TRBD2; CDR3: CASRPGRGTDTQYF; DNA: TGTGCCAGCAGGCCCGGGAGGGGCACAGATACGCAGTATTTT
size: few; J: TRBJ1-5; V: TRBV6-1; D: -; CDR3: CASSEEGGQPQHF; DNA: TGTGCCAGCAGTGAGGAGGGAGGGCAGCCCCAGCATTTT
size: few; J: TRBJ2-7; V: TRBV5-1; D: -; CDR3: CASSGYYEQYF; DNA: TGCGCCAGCAGCGGGTACTACGAGCAGTACTTC
size: -; J: TRBJ2-5; V: TRBV10-3; D: -; CDR3: CAISGFGGETQYF; DNA: TGTGCCATCAGTGGATTCGGAGGAGAGACCCAGTACTTC
size: few; J: TRBJ2-7; V: TRBV20-1; D: -; CDR3: CSAGWGGKQYF; DNA: TGCAGTGCTGGGTGGGGCGGCAAGCAGTACTTC
size: -; J: TRBJ2-5; V: TRBV28; D: TRBD1; CDR3: CASSTHGTGQTFQETQYF; DNA: TGTGCCAGCAGTACCCACGGGACGGGACAGACTTTCCAAGAGACCCAGTACTTC